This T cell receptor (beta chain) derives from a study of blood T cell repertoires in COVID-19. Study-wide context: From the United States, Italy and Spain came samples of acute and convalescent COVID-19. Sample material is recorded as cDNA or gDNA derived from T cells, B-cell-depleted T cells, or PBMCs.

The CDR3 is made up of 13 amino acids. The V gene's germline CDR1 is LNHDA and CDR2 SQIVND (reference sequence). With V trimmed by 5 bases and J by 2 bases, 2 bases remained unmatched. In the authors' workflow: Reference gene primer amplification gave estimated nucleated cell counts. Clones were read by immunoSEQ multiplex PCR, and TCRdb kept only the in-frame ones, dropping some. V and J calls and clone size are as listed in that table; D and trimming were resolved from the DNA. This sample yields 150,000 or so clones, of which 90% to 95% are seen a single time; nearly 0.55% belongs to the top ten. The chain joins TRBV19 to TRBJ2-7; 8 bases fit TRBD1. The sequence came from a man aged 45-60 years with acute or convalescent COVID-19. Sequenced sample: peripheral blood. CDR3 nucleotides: TGTGCCAGTAGTGCGGGACAGGCCTACGAGCAGTACTTC. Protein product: CASSAGQAYEQYF.